This T cell receptor beta chain was sequenced in a study of blood T cell repertoires in COVID-19. Generated by immunoSEQ multiplex PCR, the TCRdb table keeps only in-frame clones and is missing some. The sample contains tens of thousands of clones, more than 75% of which appear only once. From germline, CDR1 is SGHTA and CDR2 FQGNSA. V was shortened by 2 bases and J by 9 bases, with 17 bases between the two germline ends. The CDR3 sequence is 14 residues long. The genes are TRBV7-2 and TRBJ2-7; D possibly corresponds to TRBD1 (6 bases). Sequencing input: peripheral blood. This TCR derives from a human donor with acute or convalescent COVID-19. The donor label of this sample is uncertain. The CDR3 DNA reads TGTGCCAGCAGCTTATATGACAGGCCAAGGGGGCAGTACTTC. Translation: CASSLYDRPRGQYF.